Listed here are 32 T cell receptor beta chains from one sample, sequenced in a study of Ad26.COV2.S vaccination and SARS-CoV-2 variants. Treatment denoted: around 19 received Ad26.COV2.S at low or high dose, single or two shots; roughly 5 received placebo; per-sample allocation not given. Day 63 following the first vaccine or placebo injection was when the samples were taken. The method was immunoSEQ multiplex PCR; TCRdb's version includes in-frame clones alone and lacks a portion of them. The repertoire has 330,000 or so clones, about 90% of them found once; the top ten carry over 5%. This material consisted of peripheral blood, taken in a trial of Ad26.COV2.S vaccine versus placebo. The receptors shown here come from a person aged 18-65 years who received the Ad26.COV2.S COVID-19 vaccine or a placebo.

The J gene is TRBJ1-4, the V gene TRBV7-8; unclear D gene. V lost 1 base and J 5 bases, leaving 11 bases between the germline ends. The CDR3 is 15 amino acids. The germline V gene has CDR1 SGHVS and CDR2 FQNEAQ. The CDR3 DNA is TGTGCCAGCAGCTTAGGCGGCCTACCCAATGAAAAACTGTTTTTT. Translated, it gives CASSLGGLPNEKLFF.

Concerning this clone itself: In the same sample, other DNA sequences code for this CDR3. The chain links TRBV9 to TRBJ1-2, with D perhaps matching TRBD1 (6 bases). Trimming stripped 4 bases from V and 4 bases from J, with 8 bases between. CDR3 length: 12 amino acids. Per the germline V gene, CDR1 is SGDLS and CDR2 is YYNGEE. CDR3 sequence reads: CASSLQGYGYTF. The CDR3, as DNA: TGTGCCAGCAGCTTACAGGGCTATGGCTACACCTTC.

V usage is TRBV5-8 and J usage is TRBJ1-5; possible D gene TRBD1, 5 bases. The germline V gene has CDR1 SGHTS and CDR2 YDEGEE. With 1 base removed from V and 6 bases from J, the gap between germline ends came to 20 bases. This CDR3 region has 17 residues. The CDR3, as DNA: TGTGCCAGCAGCTTGTTTATTCTGACAGACCAAATTCAGCCCCAGCATTTT. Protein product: CASSLFILTDQIQPQHF.

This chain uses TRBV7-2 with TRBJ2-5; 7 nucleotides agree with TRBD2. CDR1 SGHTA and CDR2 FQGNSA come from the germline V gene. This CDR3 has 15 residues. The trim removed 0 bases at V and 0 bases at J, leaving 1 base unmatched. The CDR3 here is CASSLAGGYQETQYF. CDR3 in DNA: TGTGCCAGCAGCTTAGCGGGGGGGTACCAAGAGACCCAGTACTTC.

DNA of the CDR3: TGCGCCAGCAGCCAAGACCGCGGACAGGGTAGCTACACCTTC. Protein sequence: CASSQDRGQGSYTF. The chain combines TRBV4-3 with TRBJ1-2; the match to TRBD1 covers 8 bases. Trimming took 0 bases from V and 9 from J; bases not matched to a gene: 6. This CDR3 contains 14 residues. Germline CDR1 reads LGHNA; CDR2 reads YSLEER.

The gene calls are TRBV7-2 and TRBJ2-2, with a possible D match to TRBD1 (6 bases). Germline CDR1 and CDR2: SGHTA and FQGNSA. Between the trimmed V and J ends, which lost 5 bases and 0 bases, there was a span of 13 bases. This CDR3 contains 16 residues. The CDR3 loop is CASSHPWTANTGELFF. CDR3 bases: TGTGCCAGCAGCCATCCCTGGACAGCGAACACCGGGGAGCTGTTTTTT.

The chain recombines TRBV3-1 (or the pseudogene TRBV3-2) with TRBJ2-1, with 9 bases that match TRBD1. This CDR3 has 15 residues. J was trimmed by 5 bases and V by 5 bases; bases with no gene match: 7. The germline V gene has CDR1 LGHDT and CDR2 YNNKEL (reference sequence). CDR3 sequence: CASSEQGARNNEQFF. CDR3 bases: TGTGCCAGCAGCGAACAGGGGGCGCGGAACAATGAGCAGTTCTTC.

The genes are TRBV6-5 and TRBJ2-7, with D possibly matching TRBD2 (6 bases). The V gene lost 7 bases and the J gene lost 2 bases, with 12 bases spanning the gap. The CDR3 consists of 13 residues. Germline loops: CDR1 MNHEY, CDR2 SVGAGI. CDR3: CASMPGEAYEQYF. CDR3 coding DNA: TGTGCCAGCATGCCGGGGGAGGCCTACGAGCAGTACTTC.

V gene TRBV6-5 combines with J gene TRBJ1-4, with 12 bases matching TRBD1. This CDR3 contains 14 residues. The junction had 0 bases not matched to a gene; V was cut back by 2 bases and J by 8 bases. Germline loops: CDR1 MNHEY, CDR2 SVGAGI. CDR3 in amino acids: CASSYGTGGEKLFF. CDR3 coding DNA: TGTGCCAGCAGTTACGGGACAGGGGGCGAAAAACTGTTTTTT.

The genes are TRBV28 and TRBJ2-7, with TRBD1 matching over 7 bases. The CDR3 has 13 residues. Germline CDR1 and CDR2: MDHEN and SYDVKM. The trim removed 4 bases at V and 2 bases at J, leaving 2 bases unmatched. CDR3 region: CASSWQGAYEQYV. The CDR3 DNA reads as TGTGCCAGCAGTTGGCAGGGGGCCTACGAGCAGTACGTC.

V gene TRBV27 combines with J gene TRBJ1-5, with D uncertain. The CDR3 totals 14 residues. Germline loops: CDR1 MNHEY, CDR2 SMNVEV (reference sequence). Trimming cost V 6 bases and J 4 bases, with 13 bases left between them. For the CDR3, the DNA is TGTGCCAGCAGGTCAGGACTGAGTAATCAGCCCCAGCATTTT. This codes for CASRSGLSNQPQHF.

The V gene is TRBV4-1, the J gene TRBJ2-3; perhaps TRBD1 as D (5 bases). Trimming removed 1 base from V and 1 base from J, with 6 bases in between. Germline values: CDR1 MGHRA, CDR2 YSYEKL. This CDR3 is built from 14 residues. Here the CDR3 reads CASSQVGGTDTQYF. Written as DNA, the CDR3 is TGCGCCAGCAGCCAAGTAGGGGGCACAGATACGCAGTATTTT.

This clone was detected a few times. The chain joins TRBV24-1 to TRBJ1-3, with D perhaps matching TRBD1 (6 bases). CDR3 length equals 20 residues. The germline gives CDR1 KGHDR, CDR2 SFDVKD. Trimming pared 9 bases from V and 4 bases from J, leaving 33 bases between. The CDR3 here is CATGFPTVNRVITLGNTIYF. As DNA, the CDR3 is TGTGCCACCGGATTCCCCACCGTGAACAGGGTAATAACTTTGGGAAACACCATATATTTT.

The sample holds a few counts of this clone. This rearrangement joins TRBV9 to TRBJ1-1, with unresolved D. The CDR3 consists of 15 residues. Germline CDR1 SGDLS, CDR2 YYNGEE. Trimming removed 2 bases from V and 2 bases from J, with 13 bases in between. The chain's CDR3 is CASSVGTVTNTEAFF. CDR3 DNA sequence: TGTGCCAGCAGCGTCGGAACAGTGACTAACACTGAAGCTTTCTTT.

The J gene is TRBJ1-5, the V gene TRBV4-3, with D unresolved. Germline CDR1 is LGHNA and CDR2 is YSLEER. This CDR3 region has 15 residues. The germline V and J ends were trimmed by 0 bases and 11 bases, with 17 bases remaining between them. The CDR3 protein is CASSQEWPNRGAQHF. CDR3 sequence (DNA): TGCGCCAGCAGCCAAGAATGGCCCAATCGGGGAGCCCAGCATTTT.

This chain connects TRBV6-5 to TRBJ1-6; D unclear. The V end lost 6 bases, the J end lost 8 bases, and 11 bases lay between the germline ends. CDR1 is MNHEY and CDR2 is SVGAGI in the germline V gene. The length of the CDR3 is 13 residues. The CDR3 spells CASSQLADSPLHF. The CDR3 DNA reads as TGTGCCAGCAGCCAACTCGCGGATTCACCCCTCCACTTT.

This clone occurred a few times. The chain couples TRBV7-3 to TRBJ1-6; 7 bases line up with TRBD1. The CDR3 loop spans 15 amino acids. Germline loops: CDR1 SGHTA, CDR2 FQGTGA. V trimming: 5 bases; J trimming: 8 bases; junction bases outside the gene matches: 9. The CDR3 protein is CASSPTGREDSPLHF. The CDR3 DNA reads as TGTGCCAGCAGCCCGACAGGGAGGGAAGATTCACCCCTCCACTTT.

The chain's CDR3 is CASSCSYEQYV. In DNA form, the CDR3 reads TGTGCCAGCAGCTGCTCCTACGAGCAGTACGTC. The J gene is TRBJ2-7, the V gene TRBV3-1 (or the pseudogene TRBV3-2); D uncertain. This CDR3 spans 11 amino acids. V was clipped by 5 bases and J by 0 bases, with 2 bases between them. Germline lookup yields CDR1 LGHDT and CDR2 YNNKEL (reference sequence).

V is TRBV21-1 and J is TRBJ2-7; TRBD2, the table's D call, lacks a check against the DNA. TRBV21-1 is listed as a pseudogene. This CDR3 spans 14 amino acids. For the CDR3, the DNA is TGTGCCAGCATACCGGGTCCCCGAAGCTACGAGCAGTACTTC. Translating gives CASIPGPRSYEQYF.

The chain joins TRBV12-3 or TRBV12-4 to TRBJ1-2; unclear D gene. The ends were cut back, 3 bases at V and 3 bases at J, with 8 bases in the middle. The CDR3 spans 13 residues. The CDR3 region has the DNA TGTGCCAGCAGTTTGGAGGGTTACTATGGCTACACCTTC. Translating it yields CASSLEGYYGYTF.

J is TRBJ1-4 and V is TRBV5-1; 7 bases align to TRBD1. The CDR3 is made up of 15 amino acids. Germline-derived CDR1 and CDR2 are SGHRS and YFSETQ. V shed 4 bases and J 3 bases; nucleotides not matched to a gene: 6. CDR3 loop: CASSPTGAANEKLFF. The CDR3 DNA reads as TGCGCCAGCAGCCCAACAGGGGCTGCTAATGAAAAACTGTTTTTT. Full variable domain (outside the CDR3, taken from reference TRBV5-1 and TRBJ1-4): KAGVTQTPRYLIKTRGQQVTLSCSPISGHRSVSWYQQTPGQGLQFLFEYFSETQRNKGNFPGRFSGRQFSNSRSEMNVSTLELGDSALYLCASSPTGAANEKLFFGSGTQLSVL.

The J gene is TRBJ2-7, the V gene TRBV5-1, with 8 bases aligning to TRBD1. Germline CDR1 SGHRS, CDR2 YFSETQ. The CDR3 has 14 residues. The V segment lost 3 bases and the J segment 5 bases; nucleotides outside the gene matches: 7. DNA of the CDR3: TGCGCCAGCAGCTCCACGGGACAGGTCCACGAGCAGTACTTC. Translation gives CASSSTGQVHEQYF. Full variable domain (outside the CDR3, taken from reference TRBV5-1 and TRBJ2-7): KAGVTQTPRYLIKTRGQQVTLSCSPISGHRSVSWYQQTPGQGLQFLFEYFSETQRNKGNFPGRFSGRQFSNSRSEMNVSTLELGDSALYLCASSSTGQVHEQYFGPGTRLTVT.

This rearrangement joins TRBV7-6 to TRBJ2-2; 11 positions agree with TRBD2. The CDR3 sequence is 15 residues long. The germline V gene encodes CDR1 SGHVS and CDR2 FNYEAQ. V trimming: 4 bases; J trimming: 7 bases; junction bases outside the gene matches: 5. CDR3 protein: CASSYSGGAYGELFF. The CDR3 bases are TGTGCCAGCAGCTATAGCGGGGGGGCTTACGGGGAGCTGTTTTTT.

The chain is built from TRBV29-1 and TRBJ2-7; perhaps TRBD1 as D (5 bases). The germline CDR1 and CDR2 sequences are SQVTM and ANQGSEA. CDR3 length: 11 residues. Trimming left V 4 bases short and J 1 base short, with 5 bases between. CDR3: CSVAGSYEQYF. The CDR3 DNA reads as TGCAGCGTTGCAGGGTCCTACGAGCAGTACTTC.

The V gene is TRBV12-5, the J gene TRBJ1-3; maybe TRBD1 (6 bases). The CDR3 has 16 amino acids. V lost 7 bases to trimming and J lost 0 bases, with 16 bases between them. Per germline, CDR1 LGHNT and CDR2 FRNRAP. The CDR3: CASATSGGLSGNTIYF. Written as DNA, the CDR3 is TGTGCTAGTGCCACCTCCGGGGGCCTCTCTGGAAACACCATATATTTT.

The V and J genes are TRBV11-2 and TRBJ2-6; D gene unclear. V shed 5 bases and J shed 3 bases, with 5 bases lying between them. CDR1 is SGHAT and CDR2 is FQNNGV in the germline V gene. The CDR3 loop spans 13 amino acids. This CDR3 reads CASSHGGANVLTF. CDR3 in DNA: TGTGCCAGCAGCCATGGTGGGGCCAACGTCCTGACTTTC.

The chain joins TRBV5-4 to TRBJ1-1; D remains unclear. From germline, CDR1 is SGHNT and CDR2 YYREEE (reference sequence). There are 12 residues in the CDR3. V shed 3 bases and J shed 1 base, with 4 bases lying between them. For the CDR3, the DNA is TGTGCCAGCAGCTCCGAGAACACTGAAGCTTTCTTT. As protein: CASSSENTEAFF.

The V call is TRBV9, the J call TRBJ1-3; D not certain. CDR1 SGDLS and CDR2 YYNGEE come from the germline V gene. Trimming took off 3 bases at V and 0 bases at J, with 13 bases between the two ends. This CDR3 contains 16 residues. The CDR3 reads CASSASPAISGNTIYF. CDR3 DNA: TGTGCCAGCAGCGCGTCCCCTGCCATCTCTGGAAACACCATATATTTT.

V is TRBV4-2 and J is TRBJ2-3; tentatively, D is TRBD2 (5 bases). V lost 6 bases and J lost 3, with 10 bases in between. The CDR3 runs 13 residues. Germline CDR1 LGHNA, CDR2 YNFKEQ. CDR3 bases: TGTGCCAGCAGGGAGGTAATGACAGATACGCAGTATTTT. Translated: CASREVMTDTQYF.

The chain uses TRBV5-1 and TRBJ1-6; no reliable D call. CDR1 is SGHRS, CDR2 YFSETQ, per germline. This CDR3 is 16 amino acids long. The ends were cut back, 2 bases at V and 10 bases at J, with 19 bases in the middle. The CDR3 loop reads CASSLVFGVSRSPLHF. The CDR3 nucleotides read TGCGCCAGCAGCTTAGTTTTTGGCGTGAGCAGATCACCCCTCCACTTT.

This chain's CDR3 is CASSEGAGNQPQHF. The DNA for the CDR3 is TGTGCCAGCAGTGAAGGGGCGGGGAATCAGCCCCAGCATTTT. This chain connects TRBV6-1 to TRBJ1-5; D gene unclear. Trimming stripped 1 base from V and 4 bases from J, with 8 bases between. CDR1 MNHNS and CDR2 SASEGT come from the germline V gene. The CDR3 sequence is 14 residues long.

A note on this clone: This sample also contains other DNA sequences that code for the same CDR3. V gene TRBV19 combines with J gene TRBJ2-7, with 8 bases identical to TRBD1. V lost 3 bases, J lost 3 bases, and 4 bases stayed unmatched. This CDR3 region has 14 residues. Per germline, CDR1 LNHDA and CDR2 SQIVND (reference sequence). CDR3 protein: CASSIGQGSYEQYF. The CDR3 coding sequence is TGTGCCAGTAGTATTGGACAGGGAAGCTACGAGCAGTACTTC.